One and the same sample provided the 28 T cell receptor beta chains below, sequenced in a study of OX40 agonist ivuxolimab in advanced cancers. The library was prepared using the immunoSEQ multiplex PCR assay. TCRdb mirrors the immuneACCESS table, restricted to in-frame sequences. Some clones are absent from its copies; in checked studies, under half trace to an unresolved V gene, and the reason for the others is unknown. Here the sample has about 100,000 clones; less than 95% occur a single time. Clones ranked in the top ten supply around 0.58% of the sample. The input for sequencing was CD4+ or CD8+ T cells sorted from blood, taken in a trial of the OX40 agonist ivuxolimab. Receptor source: an adult with an advanced solid tumor such as melanoma, head and neck, liver or kidney cancer.

This chain uses TRBV5-1 with TRBJ1-1; D uncertain. This CDR3 region has 15 residues. Trimming pared 0 bases from V and 3 bases from J, leaving 12 bases between. Germline V lookup: CDR1 SGHRS, CDR2 YFSETQ. The CDR3 loop is CASSLVGSMDTEAFF. The CDR3 DNA sequence: TGCGCCAGCAGCTTGGTAGGAAGTATGGACACTGAAGCTTTCTTT.

This clone occurred a few times. The J gene is TRBJ1-5, the V gene TRBV7-2, with 8 bases identical to TRBD1. The J segment lost 6 bases and the V segment lost 2 bases, leaving 15 bases of the junction unmatched. Germline loops: CDR1 SGHTA, CDR2 FQGNSA. This CDR3 contains 18 residues. The CDR3 DNA reads as TGTGCCAGCAGCTTATCGCGGCAGGGGGCGAAAAGTGGTCAGCCCCAGCATTTT. This encodes CASSLSRQGAKSGQPQHF.

The V gene is TRBV19, the J gene TRBJ1-5; 8 bases map to TRBD1. This CDR3 region has 17 residues. The germline V gene encodes CDR1 LNHDA and CDR2 SQIVND (reference sequence). V gave up 3 bases and J gave up 1 base; unmatched junction bases: 8. This chain's CDR3 is CASSIPTRQGSNQPQHF. The CDR3 region has the DNA TGTGCCAGTAGTATCCCCACTCGACAGGGGAGCAATCAGCCCCAGCATTTT.

The rearrangement uses TRBV4-3 and TRBJ2-5, with a tentative D call TRBD1 (5 bases). V was cut by 2 bases and J by 1 base, with 11 bases left in between. This CDR3 is 15 amino acids long. In germline, CDR1 is LGHNA, CDR2 YSLEER. The DNA for the CDR3 is TGCGCCAGCAGCCAACCAGGGCGGTTCCAAGAGACCCAGTACTTC. The encoded protein is CASSQPGRFQETQYF.

CDR3 in amino acids: CASSLDQETQYF. DNA for the CDR3: TGTGCCAGCTCGCTAGACCAAGAGACCCAGTACTTC. The chain combines TRBV7-3 with TRBJ2-5; D not certain. Looked up from germline, CDR1 is SGHTA and CDR2 is FQGTGA. V was cut by 8 bases and J by 0 bases, with 7 bases left in between. The CDR3 is 12 residues long. Filled out from reference TRBV7-3 and TRBJ2-5, the complete variable domain reads GAGVSQTPSNKVTEKGKYVELRCDPISGHTALYWYRQSLGQGPEFLIYFQGTGAADDSGLPNDRFFAVRPEGSVSTLKIQRTERGDSAVYLCASSLDQETQYFGPGTRLLVL.

V and J are TRBV5-1 and TRBJ1-6; 8 bases agree with TRBD1. Germline loops: CDR1 SGHRS, CDR2 YFSETQ. V shed 4 bases, J shed 8 bases, and the junction held 5 bases outside the gene matches. CDR3 length: 14 residues. CDR3 amino acids: CASSPTGEYSPLHF. In DNA form, the CDR3 reads TGCGCCAGCAGCCCGACAGGGGAATATTCACCCCTCCACTTT.

This chain uses TRBV28 with TRBJ2-1, with 14 bases that match TRBD2. Germline lookup yields CDR1 MDHEN and CDR2 SYDVKM. The CDR3 sequence is 19 residues long. With V trimmed by 10 bases and J by 7 bases, 21 bases remained unmatched. The CDR3 loop is CATVYSGTSGGSGRNEQFF. In DNA, the CDR3 is TGTGCCACCGTATACTCCGGGACTAGCGGGGGTTCAGGTAGGAATGAGCAGTTCTTC.

The chain couples TRBV19 to TRBJ2-1; D remains ambiguous. The CDR3 spans 16 residues. Trimming took 0 bases from V and 6 from J, leaving 15 bases between them. Germline V CDR1 and CDR2: LNHDA, SQIVND (reference sequence). CDR3 amino acids: CASSIDLYGQTNEQFF. The DNA for the CDR3 is TGTGCCAGTAGTATAGATCTATACGGGCAGACCAATGAGCAGTTCTTC.

Here the CDR3 reads CASSFLSGRAEDTQYF. As DNA, the CDR3 is TGCGCCAGCAGCTTCCTTAGCGGGAGGGCCGAAGATACGCAGTATTTT. The chain has TRBV5-1 and TRBJ2-3; 11 nucleotides line up with TRBD2. The CDR3 length is 16 residues. Germline values: CDR1 SGHRS, CDR2 YFSETQ. V trimming: 2 bases; J trimming: 5 bases; junction bases outside the gene matches: 7.

The chain joins TRBV9 to TRBJ2-5, with D perhaps TRBD1 (6 bases). CDR1 SGDLS and CDR2 YYNGEE come from the germline V gene. The CDR3 extends over 15 amino acids. V lost 4 bases and J lost 1, with 14 bases in between. The CDR3 DNA sequence: TGTGCCAGCAGCCCGTTACAGGGCCTCCAAGAGACCCAGTACTTC. Translated: CASSPLQGLQETQYF. Full variable domain (missing parts from reference TRBV9 and TRBJ2-5): DSGVTQTPKHLITATGQRVTLRCSPRSGDLSVYWYQQSLDQGLQFLIQYYNGEERAKGNILERFSAQQFPDLHSELNLSSLELGDSALYFCASSPLQGLQETQYFGPGTRLLVL.

The rearrangement links TRBV7-2 to TRBJ2-1, with a tentative D call TRBD2 (6 bases). This CDR3 region has 15 residues. V was trimmed by 5 bases and J by 7 bases, leaving 18 bases between them. In germline, CDR1 is SGHTA, CDR2 FQGNSA. CDR3: CASSATGTSGNEQFF. DNA for the CDR3: TGTGCCAGCAGCGCGACCGGGACTTCGGGGAATGAGCAGTTCTTC.

This chain links TRBV5-4 with TRBJ2-3; TRBD2 matches 15 bases. The CDR3 runs 16 residues. The germline V gene has CDR1 SGHNT and CDR2 YYREEE (reference sequence). Trimming at V came to 4 bases and at J to 5 bases, leaving 5 bases not matched to a gene. CDR3 DNA: TGTGCCAGCAGCGAGGGACTAGCGGGAGGAGTAGATACGCAGTATTTT. Amino acid sequence: CASSEGLAGGVDTQYF.

The chain recombines TRBV20-1 with TRBJ1-1; D remains ambiguous. This CDR3 region has 11 residues. Germline CDR1 DFQATT, CDR2 SNEGSKA (reference sequence). V gave up 5 bases and J gave up 5 bases, with 9 bases separating them. The CDR3, as DNA: TGCAGTGCTCTCGGTTGGACTGAAGCTTTCTTT. Its translation is CSALGWTEAFF.

V gene TRBV7-7 combines with J gene TRBJ2-2; no clear D. Germline CDR1 reads SSHAT; CDR2 reads FNYEAQ (reference sequence). The length of the CDR3 is 13 residues. The CDR3 loop reads CATMTPNSGELFF. DNA for the CDR3: TGTGCTACCATGACCCCTAACTCCGGGGAGCTGTTTTTT.

This clone was found once. The J gene is TRBJ2-2, the V gene TRBV27; D gene unclear. The CDR3 spans 23 residues. V dropped 3 bases and J dropped 0 bases, with 32 bases sitting between them. Germline V CDR1 and CDR2: MNHEY, SMNVEV (reference sequence). DNA of the CDR3: TGTGCCAGCAGTTTTAATTTTTATAGGTCCCTTGGATTGGCGAACGCGAACACCGGGGAGCTGTTTTTT. Translating it yields CASSFNFYRSLGLANANTGELFF.

This clone was seen a single time. CDR3 nucleotides: TGTGCCATCAGTAACTCTGGGGCCAACGTCCTGACTTTC. It encodes CAISNSGANVLTF. The chain is built from TRBV10-3 and TRBJ2-6; D is uncertain. V was trimmed by 5 bases and J by 0 bases, leaving 2 bases between them. CDR1 ENHRY and CDR2 SYGVKD come from the germline V gene. CDR3 length equals 13 residues.

J is TRBJ1-1 and V is TRBV7-9; no clear D. Germline CDR1 and CDR2: SEHNR and FQNEAQ (reference sequence). V shed 1 base and J shed 1 base, with 7 bases lying between them. This CDR3 region has 14 residues. The CDR3 here is CASSLGVSNTEAFF. CDR3 nucleotide sequence: TGTGCCAGCAGCTTAGGTGTCTCGAACACTGAAGCTTTCTTT.

The V gene is TRBV18, the J gene TRBJ2-1; D not resolved. Germline V gene data show CDR1 as KGHSH and CDR2 as LQKENI. V was clipped by 2 bases and J by 4 bases, with 9 bases between them. This CDR3 contains 14 residues. In DNA form, the CDR3 reads TGTGCCAGCTCACCAGACCGGACGTACAATGAGCAGTTCTTC. This translates into CASSPDRTYNEQFF.

This chain connects TRBV6-6 to TRBJ1-5; a weak D match, TRBD1 (6 bases). The CDR3 runs 15 residues. CDR1 MNHNY and CDR2 SVGAGI come from the germline V gene (reference sequence). Trimming removed 6 bases at V and 1 base at J, with 13 bases between. This CDR3 reads CASRLQGVSNQPQHF. CDR3 nucleotides: TGTGCCAGCAGACTACAGGGTGTGAGCAATCAGCCCCAGCATTTT.

V gene TRBV30 combines with J gene TRBJ1-1; D uncertain. Germline-derived CDR1 and CDR2 are GTSNPN and SVGIG (reference sequence). Trimming pared 5 bases from V and 0 bases from J, leaving 4 bases between. This CDR3 region has 11 residues. Written as DNA, the CDR3 is TGTGCCTGGGGACTGAACACTGAAGCTTTCTTT. This gives the protein CAWGLNTEAFF.

The V gene is TRBV7-3, the J gene TRBJ2-1, with D maybe TRBD1 (5 bases). CDR1 is SGHTA, CDR2 FQGTGA, per germline. The CDR3 is 15 amino acids. Deletions cut 5 bases from V and 2 bases from J, with 13 bases between. The CDR3 protein is CASSPRQRPYNEQFF. The CDR3 DNA reads TGTGCCAGCAGCCCGCGACAGAGACCCTACAATGAGCAGTTCTTC.

V is TRBV7-3 and J is TRBJ2-2; TRBD2 is a possible D gene (5 bases). CDR3 length: 15 residues. Germline V gives CDR1 SGHTA, CDR2 FQGTGA. V dropped 5 bases and J dropped 1 base, with 11 bases sitting between them. The DNA for the CDR3 is TGTGCCAGCAGCCGGCTGAGGGAGAACACCGGGGAGCTGTTTTTT. Amino acids: CASSRLRENTGELFF.

The chain links TRBV4-2 to TRBJ2-7; 10 bases line up with TRBD2. The V and J ends lost 0 bases and 4 bases, in that order; junction bases with no gene match: 3. Germline CDR1 is LGHNA and CDR2 is YNFKEQ. The CDR3 runs 15 residues. CDR3 nucleotide sequence: TGTGCCAGCAGCCAAGATAGCGGGAGGCTGTACGAGCAGTACTTC. It specifies CASSQDSGRLYEQYF.

This chain connects TRBV5-4 to TRBJ2-1, with D perhaps matching TRBD2 (5 bases). The CDR3 contains 14 residues. Germline V gives CDR1 SGHNT, CDR2 YYREEE (reference sequence). V lost 0 bases and J lost 7, with 11 bases in between. CDR3 coding DNA: TGTGCCAGCAGCTTGGTTCTAGCTGGAAATGAGCAGTTCTTC. Amino acids: CASSLVLAGNEQFF.

The chain links TRBV28 to TRBJ1-1; D is unresolved. CDR3 length: 12 residues. Trimming pared 7 bases from V and 0 bases from J, leaving 6 bases between. Germline assignment: CDR1 MDHEN and CDR2 SYDVKM. The CDR3 loop is CASKSVNTEAFF. In DNA, the CDR3 is TGTGCCAGCAAATCGGTGAACACTGAAGCTTTCTTT.

The chain carries TRBV7-3 and TRBJ2-1; the match to TRBD1 covers 10 bases. The CDR3 spans 16 residues. Germline assignment: CDR1 SGHTA and CDR2 FQGTGA. The ends lost 5 bases at V and 8 bases at J; junction bases unmatched: 12. The CDR3 loop reads CASSPNRDRGTDEQFF. The CDR3 DNA follows: TGTGCCAGCAGCCCGAACCGGGACAGGGGCACAGATGAGCAGTTCTTC.

Concerning this clone: The identical CDR3 is also encoded by other nucleotide sequences in the sample. V and J are TRBV6-5 and TRBJ1-4, with D maybe TRBD1 (5 bases). CDR3 length: 13 residues. In germline, CDR1 is MNHEY, CDR2 SVGAGI. Trimming stripped 7 bases from V and 8 bases from J, with 14 bases between. The CDR3 bases are TGTGCCAGCACCCGCCGCGGACAAGAAAAACTGTTTTTT. The encoded protein is CASTRRGQEKLFF.

This clone was counted a single time. The chain has TRBV4-1 and TRBJ2-7; D is possibly TRBD1 (6 bases). The germline V gene has CDR1 MGHRA and CDR2 YSYEKL. CDR3 length: 13 residues. Trimming left V 5 bases short and J 3 bases short, with 11 bases between. The CDR3 region has the DNA TGCGCCAGCAGCACCCGGGACAACTACGAGCAGTACTTC. Its translation is CASSTRDNYEQYF.